This T cell receptor beta chain was observed in a study of cytotoxic CD8 clonotypes in ibrutinib-treated CLL (dated by TCRdb to the early 2020s). Broadly, across the study: The cohort included roughly 15 treatment-naive and 11 to 12 relapsed/refractory patients; about 18 were IGHV unmutated. Responses were partial in roughly 24 patients and complete in 2; after median approximately 69 months follow-up, roughly 14 stayed in remission and about twelve progressed. The response samples were drawn at a median of roughly twelve months into treatment, with a range of about 6 to 36 months. On average, each sample yielded 250,000 to 300,000 productive templates and around 100,000 productive rearrangements. Of the roughly 86 people in the trial, approximately 28 had longitudinal samples available. Cryopreserved peripheral blood mononuclear cells were obtained before treatment, at response, and at either sustained remission or disease progression. Every sample from remission and from progressive disease was obtained while the patients were still on ibrutinib.

V drops 4 bases and J drops 0 bases, leaving 13 bases in between. CDR1 and CDR2, looked up from the germline V gene, are SGDLS and YYNGEE. Including cysteine and phenylalanine, the CDR3 has 16 amino acids. The DNA shown is the 48-base CDR3, in frame from base 1. Broader findings and caveats from the paper: Lymph node repertoires were not examined, and the timing of sampling was not matched between patients in sustained remission and those whose disease progressed. Baseline clonality was found to be higher than that of age-matched healthy donors and was strongly correlated with circulating CD8+ T-cell counts. Public clonotypes were found to be uncommon and were observed to contract or remain stable during treatment; the increase in clonality was shown to reflect expansion of private clonotypes at ibrutinib response. An increase in clonality was observed at ibrutinib response, with clonality remaining stable during sustained remission and falling back toward baseline at progression.

A MiSeq instrument was used for deep resolution sequencing, which targeted depths ranging from 1 in 1 million up to 1 in 200,000 T cells, with coverage averaging 10x for each clonotype. TCR beta libraries were generated with the immunoSEQ hsTCRB Kit. The authors' analysis ran thus. The data were analyzed with ImmunoSEQ Analyzer and ImmunoSEQ Data Assistant, and V, D and J gene assignments followed IMGT definitions. Clonality, which ranges from 0 to 1, was calculated by subtracting the normalized Shannon entropy of productive rearrangement frequencies from one. Only overrepresented clonotypes making up at least 0.05% of each patient's repertoire were included in the public clonotype analysis. Approximately 13 age-matched healthy donor repertoires from immuneACCESS served as clonality controls. TCRdb's version of the immuneACCESS table is confined to in-frame rearrangements and falls short of the full clone set. An unresolved V gene accounts for under half of the shortfall where checked; the remainder is of unknown origin. V and J calls and clone size are copied from that table; D and trimming were computed from the DNA. This sample gives some 130,000 clones in total; about 91% of them show up just once. The ten largest clonotypes hold about a tenth of the sample.

In the case of this clone: Its antigen has not been determined. Base qualities are not provided; no much larger clone lies one nucleotide away.

The time point label, as the study defines it: approximately twelve months on ibrutinib. Approximately 2 micrograms of genomic DNA were extracted from cryopreserved PBMCs for TCR beta library preparation. Longitudinal blood samples from CLL patients receiving ibrutinib monotherapy were subjected to high-throughput TCR beta sequencing. The patients were enrolled in a single-center, open-label phase 2 trial of ibrutinib monotherapy. This receptor chain uses TRBV9 and TRBJ1-4; perhaps TRBD1 is the D gene, with 5 bases matching. Sequencing used PBMCs, obtained after 12 months of ibrutinib treatment. The clonotype was recovered from a human donor with chronic lymphocytic leukemia. The CDR3 reads CASSPRGTSTNEKLFF. The bases read TGTGCCAGCAGCCCACGAGGGACCTCAACTAATGAAAAACTGTTTTTT.